These 27 T cell receptor beta chains were all obtained from the same sample, sequenced in a study of T-cell reconstitution after alpha-beta-depleted transplantation in children. TCRbeta library construction was performed incorporating unique molecular identifiers. From the PCR reads, TCRdb called clonotypes with MiXCR, one entry per CDR3 protein. The sample comprises approximately 1,000,000 distinct CDR3 sequences, around 30% of which are singletons, and over 25% rests with the top ten. The sequenced sample was PBMCs, mostly from graft donor cells, obtained 360 days after TCRalphabeta/CD19-depleted stem cell transplant. These receptors were collected from a boy younger than two who had a stem cell transplant for SCID, so the T cells may come from the graft donor.

This clonotype was counted ten times or more. The V gene is TRBV20-1, the J gene TRBJ2-1, with 7 bases fitting TRBD1. The CDR3 runs 13 residues. The germline gives CDR1 DFQATT, CDR2 SNEGSKA (reference sequence). J lost 2 bases, V lost 5 bases, and 3 bases had no gene match. The CDR3 bases are TGCAGTGCTTGCAGGGGGACCTACAATGAGCAGTTCTTC. Encoded protein: CSACRGTYNEQFF.

The chain joins TRBV20-1 to TRBJ2-7; TRBD1 aligns across 8 bases. Germline V gives CDR1 DFQATT, CDR2 SNEGSKA (reference sequence). The CDR3 has 15 residues. V was clipped by 0 bases and J by 1 base; unmatched bases: 5. CDR3 bases: TGCAGTGCTAGAGATGGTGGGACAGGATCCTACGAGCAGTACTTC. It translates to CSARDGGTGSYEQYF.

The V gene is TRBV7-2, the J gene TRBJ2-1; tentatively, D is TRBD2 (5 bases). V lost 2 bases and J 0 bases, leaving 29 bases between the germline ends. The CDR3 spans 22 residues. Germline V lookup: CDR1 SGHTA, CDR2 FQGNSA. The CDR3 spells CASSLSGGPVPHSHTSYNEQFF. The CDR3 DNA reads TGTGCCAGCAGCTTATCAGGAGGCCCCGTCCCCCACAGTCATACCTCCTACAATGAGCAGTTCTTC.

The CDR3 bases are TGCGCCAGCAGCTACACTCCGGGAAATACGCAGTATTTT. Protein product: CASSYTPGNTQYF. The rearrangement joins TRBV5-1 to TRBJ2-3; D might be TRBD2 (5 bases). The CDR3 loop spans 13 amino acids. Germline CDR1 reads SGHRS; CDR2 reads YFSETQ. Trimming pared 3 bases from V and 7 bases from J, leaving 12 bases between.

This clonotype turned up a few times. The chain links TRBV9 to TRBJ2-5, with TRBD2 identical over 8 bases. V shed 3 bases, J shed 5 bases, and the junction held 3 bases outside the gene matches. Germline V gene lookup returns CDR1 SGDLS and CDR2 YYNGEE. This CDR3 region has 13 residues. This CDR3 reads CASSATSEETQYF. CDR3 sequence (DNA): TGTGCCAGCAGCGCGACTAGCGAGGAGACCCAGTACTTC.

This clonotype was counted a few times. The chain employs TRBV20-1 and TRBJ2-5; TRBD2 might be the D (5 bases). There are 13 residues in the CDR3. Trimming shortened V by 5 bases and J by 5 bases, and 15 bases separated the two germline ends. The germline gives CDR1 DFQATT, CDR2 SNEGSKA (reference sequence). CDR3 DNA: TGCAGTGCTCTCGATCCGGGGTTGGAGACCCAGTACTTC. Translating it yields CSALDPGLETQYF.

A few counts support this clonotype. This chain links TRBV24-1 with TRBJ2-3; 8 bases agree with TRBD2. CDR1 and CDR2 from the germline V gene are KGHDR and SFDVKD. CDR3 length: 14 residues. With 9 bases clipped from V and 5 bases from J, the junction kept 9 bases outside the gene matches. The CDR3 loop is CATSRRGAKDTQYF. Here the CDR3 DNA reads TGTGCCACCTCCAGGCGGGGGGCGAAAGATACGCAGTATTTT.

The gene calls are TRBV15 and TRBJ2-5; 9 positions agree with TRBD2. This CDR3 spans 16 amino acids. J was trimmed by 3 bases and V by 8 bases; bases with no gene match: 13. The germline CDR1 and CDR2 sequences are LNHNV and YYDKDF (reference sequence). The CDR3 loop is CATGLARRALEETQYF. CDR3 coding DNA: TGTGCCACCGGACTAGCGCGGAGGGCTTTAGAAGAGACCCAGTACTTC.

This chain joins TRBV12-3 or TRBV12-4 and TRBJ2-5; no clear D gene. Trimming took 10 bases from V and 2 from J, leaving 17 bases between them. The CDR3 is made up of 14 amino acids. CDR3 sequence reads: CATRRSTVQETQYF. The CDR3 nucleotides read TGTGCCACCAGAAGAAGTACAGTACAAGAGACCCAGTACTTC.

The chain recombines TRBV5-1 with TRBJ1-1, with TRBD1 as a possible D gene (5 bases). The V and J ends lost 5 bases and 4 bases respectively, with 15 bases between them. Germline V lookup: CDR1 SGHRS, CDR2 YFSETQ. The CDR3 is 14 amino acids. CDR3 residues: CASSSGSGGTEAFF. In nucleotides, the CDR3 is TGCGCCAGCAGTTCAGGATCCGGGGGCACTGAAGCTTTCTTT.

The CDR3 bases are TGTGCCAGCAGCCCAGGGGGGTACTCTGGGGCCAACGTCCTGACTTTC. Amino acids: CASSPGGYSGANVLTF. V is TRBV4-2 and J is TRBJ2-6; possibly TRBD1 for D (7 bases). Germline V gene lookup returns CDR1 LGHNA and CDR2 YNFKEQ. V dropped 4 bases and J dropped 0 bases, with 10 bases sitting between them. The CDR3 loop spans 16 amino acids.

This clonotype has more than one count but fewer than ten. The rearrangement uses TRBV10-3 and TRBJ2-3; D is unresolved. Trimming cost V 5 bases and J 2 bases, with 8 bases left between them. This CDR3 spans 13 amino acids. CDR1 is ENHRY and CDR2 is SYGVKD in the germline V gene. The CDR3 nucleotides read TGTGCCATCAGTCCTAGGGCCACAGATACGCAGTATTTT. Translated: CAISPRATDTQYF.

This clonotype appeared a few times. The V gene is TRBV12-3 or TRBV12-4, the J gene TRBJ1-2; 7 bases are shared with TRBD1. Trimming at V came to 4 bases and at J to 7 bases, leaving 6 bases not matched to a gene. The CDR3 extends over 13 amino acids. CDR3 nucleotide sequence: TGTGCCAGCAGTTCCCGGGACAGTGGTGGCTACACCTTC. Protein sequence: CASSSRDSGGYTF.

This clonotype appeared many times. The rearrangement uses TRBV14 and TRBJ2-1, with 8 bases matching TRBD2. CDR3 size: 13 residues. Germline-derived CDR1 and CDR2 are SGHDN and FVKESK. J lost 7 bases, V lost 7 bases, and 6 bases had no gene match. The CDR3 DNA follows: TGTGCCAGCAAAATAGCGGGAAGGAATGAGCAGTTCTTC. Its protein is CASKIAGRNEQFF.

The chain has TRBV18 and TRBJ1-2, with D possibly matching TRBD1 (6 bases). CDR1 and CDR2 (germline): KGHSH, LQKENI. This CDR3 spans 14 amino acids. V was cut by 6 bases and J by 2 bases, with 13 bases left in between. The CDR3 region has the DNA TGTGCCAGCTCCCCCGATACAGGGAACTATGGCTACACCTTC. Translated, it gives CASSPDTGNYGYTF.

The chain has TRBV29-1 and TRBJ2-7; TRBD1 agrees at 7 bases. Germline loops: CDR1 SQVTM, CDR2 ANQGSEA. The CDR3 length is 18 residues. V trimming: 7 bases; J trimming: 5 bases; junction bases outside the gene matches: 26. DNA for the CDR3: TGCAGCGCGATCCGGGACAGCTACAGCAGCGTCAACCTTGACGAGCAGTACTTC. It yields the protein CSAIRDSYSSVNLDEQYF.

V is TRBV27 and J is TRBJ2-6, with D possibly matching TRBD1 (5 bases). Germline values: CDR1 MNHEY, CDR2 SMNVEV (reference sequence). Trimming took off 1 base at V and 2 bases at J, with 6 bases between the two ends. There are 15 residues in the CDR3. CDR3 nucleotide sequence: TGTGCCAGCAGTTTATTGGGGCCTGGGGCCAACGTCCTGACTTTC. It yields the protein CASSLLGPGANVLTF.

V gene TRBV10-3 combines with J gene TRBJ1-1, with a weak D call TRBD1 (5 bases). This CDR3 spans 12 amino acids. Trimming pared 11 bases from V and 3 bases from J, leaving 13 bases between. Germline V CDR1 and CDR2: ENHRY, SYGVKD. The CDR3 spells CASMGLYTEAFF. DNA for the CDR3: TGTGCCTCAATGGGACTCTACACTGAAGCTTTCTTT.

The V and J genes are TRBV4-3 and TRBJ1-1; D not certain. The V end was cut by 0 bases, the J end by 0 bases, with 20 bases between. The CDR3 covers 19 residues. Germline CDR1 LGHNA, CDR2 YSLEER. For the CDR3, the DNA is TGCGCCAGCAGCCAAGATGTGGTTGCCACAGTAAAATTGAACACTGAAGCTTTCTTT. It specifies CASSQDVVATVKLNTEAFF.

V usage is TRBV28 and J usage is TRBJ2-4; D is possibly TRBD1 (5 bases). Trimming removed 3 bases from V and 2 bases from J, with 8 bases in between. The germline V gene encodes CDR1 MDHEN and CDR2 SYDVKM. The CDR3 covers 14 residues. CDR3 nucleotide sequence: TGTGCCAGCAGTTTGACAGAAACCAAAAACATTCAGTACTTC. Amino acid sequence: CASSLTETKNIQYF.

This CDR3 is CSATRPPDTQYF. Written as DNA, the CDR3 is TGCAGTGCTACCCGACCGCCAGATACGCAGTATTTT. The V and J genes are TRBV20-1 and TRBJ2-3; D remains unclear. V lost 4 bases, J lost 4 bases, and 9 bases lay in between. Germline CDR1 reads DFQATT; CDR2 reads SNEGSKA (reference sequence). The CDR3 covers 12 residues.

The V gene is TRBV9, the J gene TRBJ2-4; 9 bases align to TRBD2. The CDR3 has 18 residues. Per the germline V gene, CDR1 is SGDLS and CDR2 is YYNGEE. With V trimmed by 1 base and J by 5 bases, 13 bases remained unmatched. The CDR3 loop is CASSVRPGASGAQNIQYF. The CDR3 DNA reads as TGTGCCAGCAGCGTACGGCCTGGGGCTAGCGGGGCCCAAAACATTCAGTACTTC.

The genes are TRBV4-1 and TRBJ1-2, with D unclear. This CDR3 spans 14 amino acids. Germline CDR1 is MGHRA and CDR2 is YSYEKL. Trimming took 3 bases from V and 2 from J, leaving 10 bases between them. The CDR3 coding sequence is TGCGCCAGCAGCCACCCCCCCGCGAACTATGGCTACACCTTC. It translates to CASSHPPANYGYTF.

The chain is built from TRBV25-1 and TRBJ1-1; D unclear. The germline V and J ends were trimmed by 2 bases and 1 base, with 2 bases remaining between them. Per the germline V gene, CDR1 is MGHDK and CDR2 is SYGVNS. The CDR3 runs to 12 residues. The CDR3 nucleotides read TGTGCCAGCAGTGAACAGAACACTGAAGCTTTCTTT. It specifies CASSEQNTEAFF.

The chain uses TRBV24-1 and TRBJ2-3; TRBD1 matches at 11 bases. The V segment lost 3 bases and the J segment 2 bases; nucleotides outside the gene matches: 6. From germline, CDR1 is KGHDR and CDR2 SFDVKD. The length of the CDR3 is 17 residues. The CDR3 DNA reads TGTGCCACCAGTGATGGGGGACAGGGGGGGTACACAGATACGCAGTATTTT. This gives the protein CATSDGGQGGYTDTQYF.

This clonotype occurred many times. The chain combines TRBV29-1 with TRBJ2-3; 8 bases are shared with TRBD1. Germline V gene lookup returns CDR1 SQVTM and CDR2 ANQGSEA. Germline trimming cut 3 bases from V and 3 bases from J; bases unmatched to any gene: 11. The CDR3 has 16 residues. This chain's CDR3 is CSVDSPTGEVTDTQYF. Here the CDR3 DNA reads TGCAGCGTTGACTCCCCGACAGGGGAAGTAACAGATACGCAGTATTTT.

The rearrangement uses TRBV12-3 or TRBV12-4 and TRBJ2-1; 7 bases are a match to TRBD1. After removal of 1 base from V and 10 bases from J, the junction contained 10 bases not matched to a gene. The CDR3 has 15 amino acids. CDR3 nucleotide sequence: TGTGCCAGCAGTTTAGAAGGGGGCCTCCTCACCGAGCAGTTCTTC. Translation: CASSLEGGLLTEQFF.